This record concerns one T cell receptor (beta chain) sequence. Profiling relied on immunoSEQ multiplex PCR, and the TCRdb table lists in-frame clones only, not all of them. The sample has 350,000 to 500,000 clones; 88% are singletons. Treatment meaning: approximately 18 received Ad26.COV2.S at low or high dose, single or two shots; about 5 received placebo; per-sample allocation not given. Each sample was drawn 63 days after the first injection (of vaccine or placebo). The sample came from a Boston adult aged 18-55 years. These data come from a study of Ad26.COV2.S vaccination and SARS-CoV-2 variants. V was clipped by 2 bases and J by 7 bases, with 6 bases between them. The CDR3 has 12 residues. Germline lookup yields CDR1 LNHNV and CDR2 YYDKDF (reference sequence).

The chain carries TRBV15 and TRBJ2-1; D remains ambiguous. The sequence derives from a person between 18 and 65 years old who received the Ad26.COV2.S COVID-19 vaccine or a placebo. The specimen was peripheral blood, collected in a trial of Ad26.COV2.S vaccine versus placebo. The CDR3, as DNA: TGTGCCACCAGCAGAATTCGAAATGAGCAGTTCTTC. It translates to CATSRIRNEQFF.